The 3 T cell receptor beta chains below were found in one sample sequenced in a study of cytomegalovirus exposure and HLA in healthy donors (dated by TCRdb to about 2017). The library was generated by the immunoSEQ multiplex PCR assay. As stored in TCRdb, this immuneACCESS dataset retains in-frame rearrangements with V and J assigned. A fraction of the clones does not appear; measured against another copy, unresolved V genes explain less than half of the discrepancy, and the remainder lacks a known reason. The sample contains more than 250,000 clones, about 85% of them found a single time. The biggest ten clones account for roughly 1.2% of the sample. The source material was PBMCs. Source of these receptors: a woman aged 25 to 39 in good health and CMV-seropositive.

This chain uses TRBV28 with TRBJ2-7; perhaps TRBD2 as D (5 bases). The CDR3 sequence is 15 residues long. Trimming pared 3 bases from V and 2 bases from J, leaving 14 bases between. Germline V gives CDR1 MDHEN, CDR2 SYDVKM. CDR3 loop: CASSFGESGAYEQYF. For the CDR3, the DNA is TGTGCCAGCAGTTTTGGGGAGAGCGGCGCCTACGAGCAGTACTTC.

The genes are TRBV6-5 and TRBJ1-3, with 9 bases identical to TRBD1. The junction had 4 bases not matched to a gene; V was cut back by 2 bases and J by 11 bases. CDR3 length: 13 amino acids. Germline CDR1 MNHEY, CDR2 SVGAGI. This CDR3 reads CASSYETGGSIYF. The CDR3 DNA is TGTGCCAGCAGTTACGAGACAGGGGGATCCATATATTTT.

The chain carries TRBV9 and TRBJ2-7, with 8 bases aligning to TRBD2. The CDR3 runs to 16 residues. Looked up from germline, CDR1 is SGDLS and CDR2 is YYNGEE. Germline trimming cut 0 bases from V and 2 bases from J; bases unmatched to any gene: 7. As DNA, the CDR3 is TGTGCCAGCAGCGTAGCAGGAGCGGGAGAGACCTACGAGCAGTACTTC. Its protein is CASSVAGAGETYEQYF.